The 27 T cell receptor beta chains presented below share a single source sample, sequenced in a study of blood T cell repertoires in COVID-19. Sequencing was performed with immunoSEQ multiplex PCR; in TCRdb, only in-frame clones are kept and a portion is missing. The sample yields roughly 49,000 clones, about 89% seen once. The sequencing input was peripheral blood. The source is a human donor in a cohort sampled during active COVID-19.

This rearrangement joins TRBV19 to TRBJ2-3; TRBD1 matches at 9 bases. The CDR3 sequence is 18 residues long. CDR1 is LNHDA and CDR2 is SQIVND in the germline V gene (reference sequence). V lost 4 bases and J lost 4; bases outside the gene matches: 15. CDR3 DNA: TGTGCCAGTAGTACGAAACAGGGGGCATTTCTAAGGGCAGATACGCAGTATTTT. It specifies CASSTKQGAFLRADTQYF.

This chain joins TRBV11-3 and TRBJ2-5; the D gene is possibly TRBD2 (6 bases). Germline V lookup: CDR1 SGHNT, CDR2 YENEEA. V shed 1 base and J shed 4 bases, with 10 bases lying between them. The CDR3 extends over 14 amino acids. The DNA for the CDR3 is TGTGCCAGCAGCTTAGCCGGGGGAGGAGAGACCCAGTACTTC. Its translation: CASSLAGGGETQYF.

The chain joins TRBV19 to TRBJ1-5, with D hard to call. From germline, CDR1 is LNHDA and CDR2 SQIVND (reference sequence). The CDR3 runs 13 residues. Trimming took off 3 bases at V and 4 bases at J, with 7 bases between the two ends. CDR3 coding DNA: TGTGCCAGTAGTATGAATCGGAATCAGCCCCAGCATTTT. The encoded protein is CASSMNRNQPQHF.

This clone was recorded only once. The V and J genes are TRBV4-2 and TRBJ2-7; 10 bases fit TRBD2. The trim removed 2 bases at V and 5 bases at J, leaving 15 bases unmatched. The CDR3 has 18 residues. Germline CDR1 and CDR2: LGHNA and YNFKEQ. CDR3 amino acids: CASSQLTIRGLATHEQYF. CDR3 DNA: TGTGCCAGCAGCCAACTAACCATCCGGGGACTAGCGACCCACGAGCAGTACTTC.

The chain carries TRBV29-1 and TRBJ2-3; TRBD2 matches at 10 bases. The CDR3 is made up of 13 amino acids. CDR1 and CDR2 (germline): SQVTM, ANQGSEA. J was trimmed by 5 bases and V by 8 bases; bases with no gene match: 7. This chain's CDR3 is CSFPSGSLDTQYF. The CDR3 region has the DNA TGCAGCTTCCCTAGCGGGAGTCTAGATACGCAGTATTTT.

The chain links TRBV11-2 to TRBJ2-3; no definite D call. The CDR3 contains 12 residues. Germline CDR1 SGHAT, CDR2 FQNNGV. Trimming left V 5 bases short and J 5 bases short, with 8 bases between. Here the CDR3 DNA reads TGTGCCAGCAGCCTAACTGGAGATACGCAGTATTTT. It translates to CASSLTGDTQYF.

The chain links TRBV6-2 or TRBV6-3 to TRBJ2-1; possible D gene TRBD1, 5 bases. Germline V gene data show CDR1 as MNHEY and CDR2 as SVGEGT. CDR3 length equals 12 residues. The V gene lost 5 bases and the J gene lost 4 bases, with 6 bases spanning the gap. CDR3 residues: CASSDSYNEQFF. CDR3 nucleotides: TGTGCCAGCAGTGACAGTTACAATGAGCAGTTCTTC.

The V gene is TRBV7-3, the J gene TRBJ2-1; 15 positions agree with TRBD2. Per germline, CDR1 SGHTA and CDR2 FQGTGA. CDR3 length: 16 residues. Trimming removed 3 bases from V and 8 bases from J; junction bases left unmatched: 5. The CDR3 DNA reads TGTGCCAGCAGCTTCGGACTAGCGGGAGGGTTCTATGAGCAGTTCTTC. Protein: CASSFGLAGGFYEQFF.

This CDR3 is CASSTSRTSGSVETQYF. The CDR3 DNA reads TGTGCCAGCAGCACCTCCCGGACTAGCGGGAGTGTAGAGACCCAGTACTTC. The chain links TRBV9 to TRBJ2-5; 13 bases are a match to TRBD2. Losses at the gene ends were 4 bases for V and 4 bases for J; bases not matched to a gene: 10. The CDR3 consists of 17 residues. Germline assignment: CDR1 SGDLS and CDR2 YYNGEE.

Only one count was recorded for this clone. The chain has TRBV9 and TRBJ1-2; 9 nucleotides agree with TRBD1. Germline values: CDR1 SGDLS, CDR2 YYNGEE. V was pared by 0 bases and J by 7 bases, with 4 bases of the junction left unmatched. CDR3 length: 14 residues. The CDR3 DNA is TGTGCCAGCAGCGTAGGACAGGGGGAAATTGGCTACACCTTC. Protein: CASSVGQGEIGYTF.

This clone was detected only once. This chain links TRBV5-1 with TRBJ2-3; 11 bases fit TRBD2. J lost 4 bases, V lost 4 bases, and 8 bases had no gene match. Germline-derived CDR1 and CDR2 are SGHRS and YFSETQ. This CDR3 is built from 16 residues. This CDR3 reads CASSRPGLADPDTQYF. CDR3 DNA: TGCGCCAGCAGCAGACCGGGACTAGCGGACCCAGATACGCAGTATTTT.

Only a few counts were recorded for this clone. The chain couples TRBV19 to TRBJ2-1; tentative D call: TRBD1 (6 bases). The germline V gene encodes CDR1 LNHDA and CDR2 SQIVND (reference sequence). V gave up 3 bases and J gave up 9 bases, with 24 bases separating them. The CDR3 runs to 17 residues. Here the CDR3 reads CASSISGFGLGAFEQFF. CDR3 sequence (DNA): TGTGCCAGTAGTATTAGTGGTTTTGGTTTGGGGGCGTTTGAGCAGTTCTTC.

This chain joins TRBV6-5 and TRBJ1-5; D not resolved. The CDR3 consists of 16 residues. V was cut by 0 bases and J by 0 bases, with 9 bases left in between. Germline CDR1 is MNHEY and CDR2 is SVGAGI. CDR3 protein: CASSYSAAYSNQPQHF. The CDR3 DNA sequence: TGTGCCAGCAGTTACTCGGCGGCTTATAGCAATCAGCCCCAGCATTTT.

The chain employs TRBV3-1 (or the pseudogene TRBV3-2) and TRBJ1-1, with D uncertain. The germline CDR1 and CDR2 sequences are LGHDT and YNNKEL (reference sequence). V lost 1 base, J lost 1 base, and 13 bases lay in between. This CDR3 has 16 residues. The CDR3 here is CASSQGTGRGNTEAFF. The CDR3 bases are TGTGCCAGCAGCCAAGGTACGGGTCGGGGGAACACTGAAGCTTTCTTT.

This chain uses TRBV25-1 with TRBJ1-4, with TRBD1 matching over 8 bases. The CDR3 is 15 residues long. Germline V CDR1 and CDR2: MGHDK, SYGVNS. V trimming: 5 bases; J trimming: 5 bases; junction bases outside the gene matches: 7. The CDR3 sequence is CASSQARGRNEKLFF. The CDR3 coding sequence is TGTGCCAGCAGTCAAGCCAGGGGGCGGAATGAAAAACTGTTTTTT.

The chain recombines TRBV19 with TRBJ1-4; 8 nucleotides line up with TRBD1. Unmatched junction bases numbered 6, after V lost 4 bases and J lost 5 bases. Germline loops: CDR1 LNHDA, CDR2 SQIVND (reference sequence). The CDR3 loop spans 15 amino acids. The CDR3 bases are TGTGCCAGTAGTACACAGGGGGTAGCGAATGAAAAACTGTTTTTT. This gives the protein CASSTQGVANEKLFF. The full variable domain, rest sourced from reference TRBV19 and TRBJ1-4, is DGGITQSPKYLFRKEGQNVTLSCEQNLNHDAMYWYRQDPGQGLRLIYYSQIVNDFQKGDIAEGYSVSREKKESFPLTVTSAQKNPTAFYLCASSTQGVANEKLFFGSGTQLSVL.

This rearrangement joins TRBV4-1 to TRBJ2-2, with TRBD2 matching over 12 bases. This CDR3 region has 21 residues. The J segment lost 4 bases and the V segment lost 1 base, leaving 16 bases of the junction unmatched. Germline V gene sequence: CDR1 MGHRA, CDR2 YSYEKL. CDR3 bases: TGCGCCAGCAGCCAAGCCCCCCGGGGCGAGACTAGCGGGAGAATCACCGGGGAGCTGTTTTTT. The encoded protein is CASSQAPRGETSGRITGELFF.

This chain uses TRBV5-1 with TRBJ2-2; 9 nucleotides align to TRBD1. CDR3 size: 14 residues. Germline CDR1 is SGHRS and CDR2 is YFSETQ. J gave up 6 bases and V 4 bases, and 4 bases lay outside the gene matches. Written as DNA, the CDR3 is TGCGCCAGCAGCCCGGACAGGGGTGCCGGGGAGCTGTTTTTT. Amino acid sequence: CASSPDRGAGELFF.

The V gene is TRBV2, the J gene TRBJ2-1; 10 nucleotides align to TRBD2. The CDR3 sequence is 15 residues long. The trim removed 5 bases at V and 8 bases at J, leaving 9 bases unmatched. Germline loops: CDR1 SNHLY, CDR2 FYNNEI. The chain's CDR3 is CASSWLAGARDEQFF. DNA for the CDR3: TGTGCCAGCAGTTGGCTAGCGGGGGCCCGGGATGAGCAGTTCTTC.

V usage is TRBV5-1 and J usage is TRBJ2-5; the D gene is possibly TRBD1 (6 bases). V was pared by 4 bases and J by 2 bases, with 18 bases between. Germline lookup yields CDR1 SGHRS and CDR2 YFSETQ. CDR3 length equals 16 residues. CDR3 sequence (DNA): TGCGCCAGCAGCCGTAGACGAGTTGGACAGCAAGAGACCCAGTACTTC. Its translation: CASSRRRVGQQETQYF. The full variable domain, its missing parts supplied by reference TRBV5-1 and TRBJ2-5, is KAGVTQTPRYLIKTRGQQVTLSCSPISGHRSVSWYQQTPGQGLQFLFEYFSETQRNKGNFPGRFSGRQFSNSRSEMNVSTLELGDSALYLCASSRRRVGQQETQYFGPGTRLLVL.

The chain employs TRBV3-1 (or the pseudogene TRBV3-2) and TRBJ2-3, with TRBD2 identical over 12 bases. The V and J ends lost 1 base and 5 bases, in that order; junction bases with no gene match: 13. Germline-derived CDR1 and CDR2 are LGHDT and YNNKEL (reference sequence). The CDR3 is 19 amino acids. The CDR3 DNA reads TGTGCCAGCAGCCAAGTGGCTAGCGGGAGGGCCGACGGGGGAGATACGCAGTATTTT. Protein product: CASSQVASGRADGGDTQYF.

Comment on this clone: One end of the junction does not line up with germline, which may come from a read error. The chain has TRBV7-7 and TRBJ1-1; D gene ambiguous. The CDR3 contains 13 residues. Germline V gene lookup returns CDR1 SSHAT and CDR2 FNYEAQ (reference sequence). This CDR3 is CASSLTVNTEAFF. The CDR3 bases are TGTGCTAGCAGCTTAACGGTTAACACTGAAGCTTTCTTT.

The V call is TRBV6-2 or TRBV6-3, the J call TRBJ2-1; 8 bases align to TRBD2. V lost 0 bases to trimming and J lost 3 bases; unmatched junction nucleotides: 7. CDR1 MNHEY and CDR2 SVGEGT come from the germline V gene. The CDR3 contains 17 residues. The CDR3 loop is CASSYSGLAGVYNEQFF. CDR3 nucleotide sequence: TGTGCCAGCAGTTACTCCGGGCTAGCGGGTGTCTACAATGAGCAGTTCTTC.

The CDR3 DNA follows: TGTGCCAGCAGCTTAGGGACAAGCTATGGCTACACCTTC. This translates into CASSLGTSYGYTF. The chain employs TRBV11-2 and TRBJ1-2; possible D gene TRBD1, 5 bases. This CDR3 spans 13 amino acids. Trimming stripped 1 base from V and 4 bases from J, with 7 bases between. Germline V gene sequence: CDR1 SGHAT, CDR2 FQNNGV. The variable domain in full, completed from reference TRBV11-2 and TRBJ1-2, reads EAGVAQSPRYKIIEKRQSVAFWCNPISGHATLYWYQQILGQGPKLLIQFQNNGVVDDSQLPKDRFSAERLKGVDSTLKIQPAKLEDSAVYLCASSLGTSYGYTFGSGTRLTVV.

This clone was seen a single time. The rearrangement uses TRBV29-1 and TRBJ2-3; D may be TRBD1 (5 bases). This CDR3 contains 11 residues. V was shortened by 8 bases and J by 5 bases, with 11 bases between the two germline ends. In germline, CDR1 is SQVTM, CDR2 ANQGSEA. CDR3 protein: CSIYRIDTQYF. CDR3 DNA sequence: TGCAGCATCTACAGGATAGATACGCAGTATTTT.

The V call is TRBV4-1, the J call TRBJ2-7; D is uncertain. The CDR3 has 14 residues. Germline values: CDR1 MGHRA, CDR2 YSYEKL. V was shortened by 1 base and J by 2 bases, with 9 bases between the two germline ends. In nucleotides, the CDR3 is TGCGCCAGCAGCCAAGCGGCAGGTACCTACGAGCAGTACTTC. As protein: CASSQAAGTYEQYF.

This clone came up once. V is TRBV2 and J is TRBJ1-1; the D is unclear. Deletions cut 8 bases from V and 1 base from J, with 11 bases between. The CDR3 is made up of 13 amino acids. Germline V lookup: CDR1 SNHLY, CDR2 FYNNEI. CDR3 DNA: TGTGCCAGCGCCCCGAATAGGAACACTGAAGCTTTCTTT. Translation gives CASAPNRNTEAFF.